A single TCR beta chain is shown here with its context. This entry is derived from a study of blood T cells in healthy people across ages. The CDR3 has 12 amino acids. The germline V gene has CDR1 DFQATT and CDR2 SNEGSKA (reference sequence). V was shortened by 6 bases and J by 2 bases, with 11 bases between the two germline ends. Primers used in a second PCR of about 7 to 12 cycles were a sample-barcoded 5' primer and a J-beta primer mix. TCRdb re-derived calls from the 5' RACE reads in MiXCR, one entry per CDR3 protein. The sample has over 1,500,000 distinct CDR3 sequences; 49% are singletons. Samples each yielded at least 5 micrograms of total RNA.

The sequencing input was blood. The chain recombines TRBV20-1 with TRBJ2-7; weak D call: TRBD2 (7 bases). The TCR was taken from a woman aged 40 to 50 in good health. CDR3 loop: CSAGGRAYEQYF. The CDR3, as DNA: TGCAGTGCCGGGGGGCGGGCCTACGAGCAGTACTTC.